Below, one T cell receptor (beta chain) is given with its context. Clones were sequenced by immunoSEQ multiplex PCR, and TCRdb holds only the in-frame ones, with some missing. The repertoire holds about 400,000 clones, approximately 90% seen once, with 0.95% to 1% in the top ten. The sample comes from a study of blood T cell repertoires in COVID-19. Participants, about 18 to 90 years old, spanned 25 or so US areas. This CDR3 spans 14 amino acids. V gave up 1 base and J gave up 5 bases; unmatched junction bases: 4. Germline loops: CDR1 SNHLY, CDR2 FYNNEI. Sequenced input: PBMCs or T cells enriched from blood (not recorded which). This chain uses TRBV2 with TRBJ1-1; 7 bases fit TRBD1. The source of this sequence is a young woman with acute COVID-19. The CDR3: CASSEDRGWTEAFF. CDR3 bases: TGTGCCAGCAGTGAAGACAGGGGCTGGACTGAAGCTTTCTTT.